This T cell receptor beta chain is from a study of CD8 T cells in Susac syndrome. The overall study: Active disease was present in about 6 of the sequenced Susac syndrome patients, whereas 8 or 9 of them were in remission.

Germline-derived CDR1 and CDR2 are SNHLY and FYNNEI. V lost 7 bases, J lost 10 bases, and 11 bases lay in between. This CDR3 comprises 11 residues. Random hexamers were used to reverse transcribe the RNA input (roughly 0.5 to 1 ug). The method of amplification for TCR beta CDR3 was immunoSEQ multiplex PCR, covering 54 Vbeta and 13 Jbeta. TCRdb itself ran the immunoSEQ multiplex PCR reads through MiXCR, one entry per CDR3 protein. The repertoire has some 200,000 distinct CDR3 sequences, approximately 95% of them found once; the top ten carry about 0.15%. The sequence was obtained from a human donor with Susac syndrome. Specimen: CD8+ T cells from PBMCs. The genes are TRBV2 and TRBJ2-1, with TRBD2 as a possible D gene (5 bases). The DNA of the CDR3 is TGTGCCAGCATGGAGGCCCGGGAGCAGTTCTTC. This sequence encodes CASMEAREQFF.